This TCR beta chain was sequenced during a study of cytotoxic CD8 clonotypes in ibrutinib-treated CLL. Concerning this clone itself: Its target is unknown.

Germline V lookup: CDR1 SQVTM, CDR2 ANQGSEA. The CDR3 runs to 14 residues. The V and J ends lost 7 bases and 3 bases respectively, with 18 bases between them. Whole-study findings and limits: Age-matched healthy donor levels were exceeded by baseline clonality, which tracked circulating CD8+ T-cell counts.

Profiling relied on immunoSEQ multiplex PCR, and the TCRdb table lists in-frame clones only, not all of them. The sample yields roughly 300,000 clones, 60% to 80% seen once. The J gene is TRBJ1-1, the V gene TRBV29-1, with D perhaps matching TRBD1 (6 bases). This clonotype originated in a human donor with chronic lymphocytic leukemia. Here the sequenced sample was PBMCs, taken at disease progression, from a patient treated with ibrutinib. In nucleotides, the CDR3 is TGCAGCGCCCGAAGGGGGGGAATGGACACTGAAGCTTTCTTT. It specifies CSARRGGMDTEAFF.